The 5 T cell receptor beta chains given below trace back to one sample, sequenced in a study of T cell responses to AZD1222 COVID-19 vaccine. Assay used: immunoSEQ multiplex PCR; TCRdb lists only in-frame clones, some missing. This repertoire shows about 69,000 clones, around 78% found once; its top ten account for roughly 25%. Sample: peripheral blood, taken 28 days after the second AZD1222 dose. The receptors derive from an adult who received the AZD1222 COVID-19 vaccine.

The V gene is TRBV2, the J gene TRBJ1-2, with D perhaps matching TRBD1 (5 bases). The CDR3 loop spans 14 amino acids. Germline V gene data show CDR1 as SNHLY and CDR2 as FYNNEI. The V end lost 7 bases, the J end lost 7 bases, and 19 bases lay between the germline ends. The CDR3 spells CASTLGETPLGYTF. As DNA, the CDR3 is TGTGCCAGCACCCTGGGGGAGACCCCCCTTGGCTACACCTTC.

Here the CDR3 reads CASSPRQGPAGELFF. CDR3 bases: TGTGCCAGCAGCCCGAGACAGGGTCCGGCCGGGGAGCTGTTTTTT. J is TRBJ2-2 and V is TRBV5-6, with 7 bases identical to TRBD1. The germline CDR1 and CDR2 sequences are SGHDT and YYEEEE. The CDR3 length is 15 residues. The trim removed 4 bases at V and 6 bases at J, leaving 9 bases unmatched.

The chain carries TRBV12-3 or TRBV12-4 and TRBJ1-2, with 7 bases fitting TRBD1. The junction had 10 bases not matched to a gene; V was cut back by 10 bases and J by 8 bases. The CDR3 length is 12 residues. The CDR3 here is CATFTGVGGYTF. In DNA form, the CDR3 reads TGTGCCACCTTCACAGGGGTTGGGGGCTACACCTTC.

This clone was seen a handful of times. The chain has TRBV13 and TRBJ2-3; possible D gene TRBD1, 6 bases. Germline V gene sequence: CDR1 PRHDT, CDR2 FYEKMQ (reference sequence). CDR3 length equals 13 residues. The V and J ends lost 4 bases and 7 bases respectively, with 12 bases between them. The CDR3 bases are TGTGCCAGCAGCTCACAGGGTCCACATACGCAGTATTTT. Protein: CASSSQGPHTQYF.

In its sample, this clone was seen once. The chain recombines TRBV18 with TRBJ1-1; no reliable D call. Germline values: CDR1 KGHSH, CDR2 LQKENI. Trimming removed 0 bases at V and 4 bases at J, with 12 bases between. CDR3 length equals 15 residues. The CDR3: CASSPPNRIGTEAFF. Written as DNA, the CDR3 is TGTGCCAGCTCACCACCGAACAGAATCGGCACTGAAGCTTTCTTT.